A selection of T cell receptor beta chains follows, all from one sample in a study of T-cell reconstitution after alpha-beta-depleted transplantation in children. TCRdb redid the calling of the PCR reads with MiXCR, one entry per CDR3 protein. Seen here are around 29,000 distinct CDR3 sequences, about 6.3% observed once, and the top ten hold 7%. This specimen was PBMCs, mostly from graft donor cells, taken 180 days after TCRalphabeta/CD19-depleted stem cell transplant. The receptors stem from a male patient between 5 and 17 years old who had a stem cell transplant for acute myeloid leukemia, so the T cells may come from the graft donor. Each CDR3 is given with its conserved first and last residue. A D gene is named only where the DNA matches it firmly. Not all rows give a size; the values are once, few, many and, for expanded clones, a class.

V gene	J gene	D gene	clone size	CDR3 DNA	CDR3 protein
TRBV20-1	TRBJ2-1	.	.	TGCTGCTCTAGAGGGGGGGCTGCGGGAGCGAGCAATGAGCAGTTCTTC	CCSRGGAAGASNEQFF
TRBV20-1	TRBJ1-5	.	many	TGCAGTGCTAGAAAGACTACTTATAATCAGCCCCAGCATTTT	CSARKTTYNQPQHF
TRBV7-2	TRBJ1-1	.	many	TGTGCCAGCAGCTTTAGCAAAACGAACACTGAAGCTTTCTTT	CASSFSKTNTEAFF
TRBV4-3	TRBJ2-2	TRBD1	many	TGCGCCAGCAGCCCCGGACAGGTGAACACCGGGGAGCTGTTTTTT	CASSPGQVNTGELFF
TRBV9	TRBJ2-3	.	many	TGTGCCAGCAGCGTAGCTGGTGGGGGGCGAAGAGATACGCAGTATTTT	CASSVAGGGRRDTQYF
TRBV7-8	TRBJ2-1	TRBD2	many	TGTGCCAGCAGCTCCGGACTAGTCCCATACAATGAGCAGTTCTTC	CASSSGLVPYNEQFF
TRBV28	TRBJ2-1	TRBD2	many	TGTGCCAGCAGTCGCCTCGGCGGGGGTCATGAGCAGTTCTTC	CASSRLGGGHEQFF
TRBV24-1	TRBJ1-2	TRBD1	many	TGTGCCACCAGGACAGGGGCTGGCGGCTACACCTTC	CATRTGAGGYTF
TRBV15	TRBJ2-5	.	many	TGTGCCACCAGCAGAGATACAGGGACCCAGTACTTC	CATSRDTGTQYF
TRBV25-1	TRBJ2-5	.	many	TGTGCCAGCAGTGAATCGCCAGCCCAAGAGACCCAGTACTTC	CASSESPAQETQYF
TRBV20-1	TRBJ2-7	.	many	TGCAGTGCTAGCGCAGGGAACACCTACGAGCAGTACTTC	CSASAGNTYEQYF
TRBV11-2	TRBJ1-4	.	few	TGTGCCAGCAGCCCCGGGCCCGGCCGCGAAAAACTGTTTTTT	CASSPGPGREKLFF
TRBV20-1	TRBJ1-6	TRBD1	medium-sized	TGCAGTGCTAGAGATTTGGGACAGGGGGTAAATAATTCACCCCTCCACTTT	CSARDLGQGVNNSPLHF
TRBV11-2	TRBJ2-1	TRBD2	many	TGTGCCAGCAGCTACCGTACTAGCGGGAGGGGAGATGAGCAGTTCTTC	CASSYRTSGRGDEQFF
TRBV15	TRBJ2-1	TRBD1	many	TGTGCCACCAGCAGACCCGGGACAGGGTTCAATGAGCAGTTCTTC	CATSRPGTGFNEQFF
TRBV18	TRBJ1-1	.	many	TGTGCCAGCTCACCACTAGGGGGAATGAACACTGAAGCTTTCTTT	CASSPLGGMNTEAFF
TRBV9	TRBJ2-7	TRBD1	many	TGTGCCAGCAGCGTGACGATGACAGGGTTCAACGAGCAGTACTTC	CASSVTMTGFNEQYF
TRBV6-1	TRBJ2-7	TRBD2	many	TGTGCCAGCAGCCCACCGGGACTAGCGGGTCAATACGAGCAGTACTTC	CASSPPGLAGQYEQYF
TRBV5-4	TRBJ2-7	.	many	TGTGCCAGCAGCTTGCGCGGGACCTCCTACGAGCAGTACTTC	CASSLRGTSYEQYF
TRBV20-1	TRBJ2-7	TRBD2	medium-sized	TGCAGTGCCAAAAAGCGGGAGATAGGGTACGAGCAGTACTTC	CSAKKREIGYEQYF
TRBV6-6	TRBJ1-1	.	many	TGTGCCAGCAGTTACAGGGGGGACACTGAAGCTTTCTTT	CASSYRGDTEAFF
TRBV20-1	TRBJ2-1	TRBD2	many	TGCAGTGCGAGGAATCCTAGCGGGAGGACAAATGAGCAGTTCTTC	CSARNPSGRTNEQFF
TRBV6-2/TRBV6-3	TRBJ2-6	TRBD2	.	TGTGCCAGCATTGGGGGAGGGGTTTTTTCGACTGGGGCCAACGTCCTGACTTTC	CASIGGGVFSTGANVLTF
TRBV6-5	TRBJ2-3	.	.	TGTGCCAGCACCTGGTTCATATATACGCAGTATTTT	CASTWFIYTQYF
TRBV10-3	TRBJ1-1	.	many	TGTGCCATCGGCCTACTACAGGGAGCGAACACTGAAGCTTTCTTT	CAIGLLQGANTEAFF
TRBV5-6	TRBJ2-7	TRBD2	many	TGTGCCAGCAGGCTCACTAGCGGGAGGGCCCACGGGCAGTACTTC	CASRLTSGRAHGQYF
TRBV28	TRBJ2-1	TRBD2	medium-sized	TGTGCCAGCAGTTTCGCCTCACTAGCGGGAGCATCCTACAATGAGCAGTTCTTC	CASSFASLAGASYNEQFF
TRBV2	TRBJ2-7	TRBD2	many	TGTGCCAGCAGTGCCAGCGGGACCTACGAGCAGTACTTC	CASSASGTYEQYF
TRBV4-3	TRBJ1-5	.	many	TGCGCCAGCAGCCAAGCTCTGTTCGGGGGGCACAGCAATCAGCCCCAGCATTTT	CASSQALFGGHSNQPQHF
TRBV28	TRBJ1-2	TRBD1	few	TGTGCCAGCAGTTCCAGGGGGCACCAACAGCCCTACACCTTC	CASSSRGHQQPYTF
TRBV7-9	TRBJ2-3	.	many	TGTGCCAGCTTAGAACTGCGGGTTTCAGATACGCAGTATTTT	CASLELRVSDTQYF
TRBV20-1	TRBJ2-1	.	many	TGCAGTGCCAGGGGCTTAAGGGGCAATGAGCAGTTCTTC	CSARGLRGNEQFF
TRBV21-1	TRBJ1-1	.	many	TGTGCCAGCAGCAAAGGACAGGGAAAGATGTCTAGTCCTGAAGCTTTCTTT	CASSKGQGKMSSPEAFF
TRBV30	TRBJ2-7	.	many	TGTGCCTGGAGACGGCAAGGCCGTTCCTACGAGCAGTACTTC	CAWRRQGRSYEQYF
TRBV4-3	TRBJ2-1	.	many	TGCGCCAGCAGCCAACTGGGGGCCCCCTACAATGAGCAGTTCTTC	CASSQLGAPYNEQFF
TRBV5-1	TRBJ1-4	.	few	TGCGCCAGCAGAACCGGGGGCGCAGGAACTAATGAAAAACTGTTTTTT	CASRTGGAGTNEKLFF
TRBV29-1	TRBJ1-4	.	many	TGCAGCGTTGGGAGGAAGAATGAAAAACTGTTTTTT	CSVGRKNEKLFF
TRBV16	TRBJ1-1	.	many	TGTGCCAGCAGCCCCATAGGACAGTACACTGAAGCTTTCTTT	CASSPIGQYTEAFF
TRBV7-3	TRBJ2-3	TRBD2	many	TGTGCCAGCAGCCAACTAGCGCGCTACACAGATACGCAGTATTTT	CASSQLARYTDTQYF
TRBV2	TRBJ2-1	.	many	TGTGCCAGCAGTGCCCGGACTCCGCGGAGGGGGTCCTACAATGAGCAGTTCTTC	CASSARTPRRGSYNEQFF
TRBV4-3	TRBJ2-7	TRBD1	many	TGCGCCAGCAGCCAAGCTGCATTAGGACAGGCCGACCGATCGGTGTACTTC	CASSQAALGQADRSVYF
TRBV3-1	TRBJ2-5	.	many	TGTGCCAGCAGCCAAGTTCCTTCTGGGGTCCGAGAGACCCAGTACTTC	CASSQVPSGVRETQYF
TRBV7-2	TRBJ2-7	.	many	TGTGCCAGCAGCCCTCATTCCTACGAGCAGTACTTC	CASSPHSYEQYF
TRBV6-5	TRBJ1-1	.	many	TGTGCCAGCAGGAGGCCCCGGTCCACACACACTGAAGCTTTCTTT	CASRRPRSTHTEAFF
TRBV7-2	TRBJ2-1	.	medium-sized	TGTGCCAGCAGCTTAGCTTCTAGCATGGTTAATGAGCAGTTCTTC	CASSLASSMVNEQFF
TRBV24-1	TRBJ2-3	TRBD2	.	TGTGCGGCCATTTCGACGGGAGGACTAGATACGCAGTATTTT	CAAISTGGLDTQYF
TRBV28	TRBJ2-7	TRBD2	many	TGTGCCAGCAGTTTAGTCGCGGGAGGCGTCTACGAGCAGTACTTC	CASSLVAGGVYEQYF